Shown below are 11 T cell receptor beta chains from a single sample sequenced in a study of blood T cells in healthy people across ages. The second PCR ran roughly 6 to 11 cycles with a sample-barcoded 5' primer and J-beta primers. TCRdb re-called the 5' RACE reads with MiXCR, one entry per CDR3 protein. The sample shows about 2 million distinct CDR3 sequences, about 49% of them seen only once. Sample: blood. These receptors were collected from a woman in her thirties or forties in good health.

This chain connects TRBV12-3 or TRBV12-4 to TRBJ2-5; 11 nucleotides match TRBD2. This CDR3 is 15 amino acids long. V lost 5 bases and J lost 4; bases outside the gene matches: 6. The CDR3 here is CASSGIAGGTETQYF. CDR3 bases: TGTGCCAGCAGTGGGATAGCGGGGGGGACAGAGACCCAGTACTTC.

The chain is built from TRBV6-2 or TRBV6-3 and TRBJ2-3, with D possibly TRBD2 on 5 matching bases. The CDR3 sequence is 15 residues long. The ends were cut back, 3 bases at V and 7 bases at J, with 17 bases in the middle. In germline, CDR1 is MNHEY, CDR2 SVGEGT. CDR3 nucleotide sequence: TGTGCCAGCAGTTATCCGTTCGATACGGGAAATACGCAGTATTTT. It translates to CASSYPFDTGNTQYF.

The chain couples TRBV12-3 or TRBV12-4 to TRBJ1-2; 7 bases align to TRBD1. Trimming took 1 base from V and 0 from J; bases not matched to a gene: 8. This CDR3 is 17 amino acids long. CDR3 nucleotides: TGTGCCAGCAGTTTAGGTGGGGGAGGGGGCTCTAACTATGGCTACACCTTC. It yields the protein CASSLGGGGGSNYGYTF.

This clonotype came up once. The V call is TRBV10-3, the J call TRBJ2-2, with unresolved D. From germline, CDR1 is ENHRY and CDR2 SYGVKD. The CDR3 is 12 residues long. V shed 9 bases and J shed 7 bases, with 12 bases lying between them. CDR3 in DNA: TGTGCCATGGCAGGAACCCTCGGGGAGCTGTTTTTT. It yields the protein CAMAGTLGELFF.

The chain recombines TRBV9 with TRBJ2-4, with 7 bases that match TRBD2. The J segment lost 6 bases and the V segment lost 4 bases, leaving 10 bases of the junction unmatched. CDR1 is SGDLS, CDR2 YYNGEE, per germline. CDR3 length equals 15 residues. The CDR3 DNA is TGTGCCAGCAGCCCAGGGACTACCGCGGGAAACATTCAGTACTTC. Its translation is CASSPGTTAGNIQYF.

This clonotype was detected a few times. The chain has TRBV6-5 and TRBJ1-2, with D unresolved. Between the trimmed V and J ends, which lost 6 bases and 5 bases, there was a span of 13 bases. CDR1 and CDR2 from the germline V gene are MNHEY and SVGAGI. The CDR3 covers 13 residues. Here the CDR3 DNA reads TGTGCCAGCAGGGCGGGGTTGGGGTATGGCTACACCTTC. Translating gives CASRAGLGYGYTF.

CDR3 nucleotides: TGTGCCAGCAGCTCCAGTGCAAGCGGGGGGGGGAATGAGCAGTACTTC. Its translation is CASSSSASGGGNEQYF. This rearrangement joins TRBV28 to TRBJ2-7; TRBD2 matches at 10 bases. The length of the CDR3 is 16 residues. CDR1 and CDR2 from the germline V gene are MDHEN and SYDVKM. J gave up 7 bases and V 6 bases, and 15 bases lay outside the gene matches. Using reference TRBV28 and TRBJ2-7 for the parts outside the CDR3, the full variable domain is DVKVTQSSRYLVKRTGEKVFLECVQDMDHENMFWYRQDPGLGLRLIYFSYDVKMKEKGDIPEGYSVSREKKERFSLILESASTNQTSMYLCASSSSASGGGNEQYFGPGTRLTVT.

The V call is TRBV20-1, the J call TRBJ2-4, with 8 bases that match TRBD1. The assigned J gene may be wrong: the sequence end matches TRBJ2-7 better. The CDR3 has 12 amino acids. Germline-derived CDR1 and CDR2 are DFQATT and SNEGSKA (reference sequence). The CDR3 region is CSARRTGYEQYF. The CDR3 DNA follows: TGCAGTGCTAGACGGACAGGGTACGAGCAGTACTTC.

A note on this clonotype: The junction and the germline gene differ at one end; a read error may be behind it. V gene TRBV7-2 combines with J gene TRBJ1-2, with D tentatively TRBD1 (5 bases). This CDR3 is 14 amino acids long. The germline gives CDR1 SGHTA, CDR2 FQGNSA. CDR3 in amino acids: CASSLLGGLSGNTF. CDR3 coding DNA: TGTGCCAGCAGCTTATTGGGGGGACTAAGTGGCAACACCTTC.

This chain links TRBV27 with TRBJ2-1; possible D gene TRBD2, 5 bases. CDR1 MNHEY and CDR2 SMNVEV come from the germline V gene (reference sequence). The V gene lost 4 bases and the J gene lost 5 bases, with 18 bases spanning the gap. CDR3 length: 16 residues. The CDR3 DNA reads as TGTGCCAGCAGTTCCCCAAATCGGGGATTTCACAATGAGCAGTTCTTC. Translation: CASSSPNRGFHNEQFF.

The chain uses TRBV2 and TRBJ1-5; D remains unclear. This CDR3 comprises 15 residues. Germline V gene lookup returns CDR1 SNHLY and CDR2 FYNNEI. V lost 6 bases to trimming and J lost 2 bases, with 14 bases between them. CDR3 nucleotides: TGTGCCAGCAGACGTCTTGATCCCGGCAATCAGCCCCAGCATTTT. Translation gives CASRRLDPGNQPQHF.